This T cell receptor beta chain was sequenced during a study of T cells in localized non-small cell lung cancer. Clones were sequenced by immunoSEQ multiplex PCR, and TCRdb holds only the in-frame ones, with some missing. Altogether around 21,000 clones are present, approximately 88% being singletons, with the ten largest covering about an eighth. As to this clone: As yet, its antigen is unknown.

CDR3 length: 17 residues. The J segment lost 6 bases and the V segment lost 2 bases, leaving 13 bases of the junction unmatched. Germline loops: CDR1 SGHTA, CDR2 FQGNSA. Study results and limitations: Adjacent uninvolved lung had the highest clonality, suggesting focused antigen responses. For the top 100 tumor clones, a median roughly 55 also appeared in adjacent lung.

Specimen: peripheral blood, collected before any cancer treatment. The chain recombines TRBV7-2 with TRBJ1-2; 9 bases are shared with TRBD1. This receptor was obtained from a male donor aged 60 or over with stage I lung adenocarcinoma. CDR3 protein: CASSLSPGTGRFDGYTF. CDR3 nucleotide sequence: TGTGCCAGCAGCTTAAGCCCCGGGACAGGGAGGTTTGATGGCTACACCTTC. The variable domain in full, completed from reference TRBV7-2 and TRBJ1-2, reads GAGVSQSPSNKVTEKGKDVELRCDPISGHTALYWYRQSLGQGLEFLIYFQGNSAPDKSGLPSDRFSAERTGGSVSTLTIQRTQQEDSAVYLCASSLSPGTGRFDGYTFGSGTRLTVV.